This entry concerns a single TCR beta chain. Antigen: not known. The data originate from a study of cytomegalovirus exposure and HLA in healthy donors. PCR used 60 Vbeta primers and 13 Jbeta primers. Sequencing was performed with immunoSEQ multiplex PCR; in TCRdb, only in-frame clones are kept and a portion is missing. This sample carries 65,000 to 90,000 clones, with approximately 3.9% going to the ten biggest clones. Findings and caveats of the study: TCR beta sequences numbering around 15,000 were associated with HLA alleles at 0.05 false discovery rate in a later analysis.

The receptor was isolated from a female donor in good health and CMV-seropositive. The source material was PBMCs.

CDR3 DNA: TGTGCCAGCTCACCACCAACAGGGGGGAATTCCGAGCAGTACTTC. Translating gives CASSPPTGGNSEQYF. The chain is built from TRBV18 and TRBJ2-7, with TRBD1 matching 8 bases. CDR1 is KGHSH and CDR2 is LQKENI in the germline V gene. J lost 6 bases, V lost 0 bases, and 7 bases had no gene match. This CDR3 region has 15 residues.